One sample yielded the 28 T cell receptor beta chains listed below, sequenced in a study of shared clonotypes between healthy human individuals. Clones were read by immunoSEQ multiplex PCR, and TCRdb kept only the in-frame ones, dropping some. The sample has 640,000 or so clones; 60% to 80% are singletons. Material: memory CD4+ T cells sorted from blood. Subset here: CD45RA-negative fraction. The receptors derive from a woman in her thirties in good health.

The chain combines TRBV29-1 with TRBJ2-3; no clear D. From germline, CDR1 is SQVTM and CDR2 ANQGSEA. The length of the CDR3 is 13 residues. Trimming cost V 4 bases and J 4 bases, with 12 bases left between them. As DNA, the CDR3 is TGCAGCGTTGTTTCCGACGGTCCAGATACGCAGTATTTT. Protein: CSVVSDGPDTQYF.

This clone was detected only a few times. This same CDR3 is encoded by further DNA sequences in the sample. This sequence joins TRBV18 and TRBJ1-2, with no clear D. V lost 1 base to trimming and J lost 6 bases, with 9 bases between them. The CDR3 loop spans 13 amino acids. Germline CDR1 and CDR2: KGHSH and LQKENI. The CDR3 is CASSPQGRDGYTF. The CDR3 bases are TGTGCCAGCTCACCACAGGGTCGTGATGGCTACACCTTC.

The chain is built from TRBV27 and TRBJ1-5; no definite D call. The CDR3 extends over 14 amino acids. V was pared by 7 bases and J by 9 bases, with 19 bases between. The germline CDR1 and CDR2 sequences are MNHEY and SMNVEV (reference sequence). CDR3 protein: CASNPRSVAWPQHF. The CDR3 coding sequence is TGTGCCAGCAACCCCCGGTCGGTGGCCTGGCCCCAGCATTTT.

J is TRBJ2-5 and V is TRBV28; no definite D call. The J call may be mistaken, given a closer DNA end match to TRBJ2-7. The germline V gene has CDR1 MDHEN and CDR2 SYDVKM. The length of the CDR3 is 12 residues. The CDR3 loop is CASSLGNYEQYF. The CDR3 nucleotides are TGTGCCAGCAGTTTAGGAAACTACGAGCAGTACTTC.

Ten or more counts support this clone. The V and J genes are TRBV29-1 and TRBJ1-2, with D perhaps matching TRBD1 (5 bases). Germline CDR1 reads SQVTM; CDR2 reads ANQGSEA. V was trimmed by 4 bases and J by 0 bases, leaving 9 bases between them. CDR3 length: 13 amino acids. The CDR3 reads CSVGLTANYGYTF. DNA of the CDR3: TGCAGCGTTGGACTGACAGCTAACTATGGCTACACCTTC.

Written as DNA, the CDR3 is TGTGCCAGCAGTTTGTCGGGACTAGTCTCTGACTACGAGCAGTACTTC. Its protein product is CASSLSGLVSDYEQYF. The rearrangement links TRBV28 to TRBJ2-7; 8 bases match TRBD2. The length of the CDR3 is 16 residues. The germline V gene encodes CDR1 MDHEN and CDR2 SYDVKM. With 3 bases clipped from V and 3 bases from J, the junction kept 10 bases outside the gene matches.

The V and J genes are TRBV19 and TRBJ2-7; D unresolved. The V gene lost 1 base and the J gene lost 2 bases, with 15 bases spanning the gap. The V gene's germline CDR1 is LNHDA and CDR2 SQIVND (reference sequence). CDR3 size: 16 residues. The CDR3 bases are TGTGCCAGTAGTATAGTGGGGAACCACCCCCCCTACGAGCAGTACTTC. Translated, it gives CASSIVGNHPPYEQYF.

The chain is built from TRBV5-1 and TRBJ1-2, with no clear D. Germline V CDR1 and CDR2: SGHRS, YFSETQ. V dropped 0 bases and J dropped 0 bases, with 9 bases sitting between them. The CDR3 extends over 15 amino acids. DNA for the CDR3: TGCGCCAGCAGCTTGGGTGGCAAAACTAACTATGGCTACACCTTC. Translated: CASSLGGKTNYGYTF.

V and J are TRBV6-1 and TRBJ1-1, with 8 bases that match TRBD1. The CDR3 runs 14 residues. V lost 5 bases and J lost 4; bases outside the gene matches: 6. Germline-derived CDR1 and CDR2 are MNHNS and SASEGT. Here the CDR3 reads CASSRLDRGTEAFF. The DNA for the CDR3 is TGTGCCAGCAGTCGACTCGACAGGGGCACTGAAGCTTTCTTT.

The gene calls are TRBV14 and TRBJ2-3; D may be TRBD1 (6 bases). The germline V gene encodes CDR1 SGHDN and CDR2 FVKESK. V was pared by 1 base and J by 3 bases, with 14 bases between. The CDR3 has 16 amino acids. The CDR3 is CASSQVSGVRTDTQYF. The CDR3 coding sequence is TGTGCCAGCAGCCAAGTGTCAGGGGTACGAACAGATACGCAGTATTTT. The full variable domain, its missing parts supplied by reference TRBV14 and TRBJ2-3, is EAGVTQFPSHSVIEKGQTVTLRCDPISGHDNLYWYRRVMGKEIKFLLHFVKESKQDESGMPNNRFLAERTGGTYSTLKVQPAELEDSGVYFCASSQVSGVRTDTQYFGPGTRLTVL.

As DNA, the CDR3 is TGCAGCGTTGACTATTCCGCAAACACCGGGGAGCTGTTTTTT. Its translation: CSVDYSANTGELFF. V is TRBV29-1 and J is TRBJ2-2, with D hard to call. Looked up from germline, CDR1 is SQVTM and CDR2 is ANQGSEA. Trimming cost V 3 bases and J 2 bases, with 10 bases left between them. The CDR3 has 14 residues.

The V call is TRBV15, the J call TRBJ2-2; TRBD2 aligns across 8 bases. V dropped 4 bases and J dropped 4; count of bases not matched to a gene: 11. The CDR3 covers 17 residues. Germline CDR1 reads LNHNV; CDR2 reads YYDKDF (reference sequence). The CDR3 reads CATSTLRLAGRTGELFF. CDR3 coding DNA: TGTGCCACCAGCACCCTCCGCCTAGCGGGCCGCACCGGGGAGCTGTTTTTT. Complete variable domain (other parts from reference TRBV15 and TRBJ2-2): DAMVIQNPRYQVTQFGKPVTLSCSQTLNHNVMYWYQQKSSQAPKLLFHYYDKDFNNEADTPDNFQSRRPNTSFCFLDIRSPGLGDTAMYLCATSTLRLAGRTGELFFGEGSRLTVL.

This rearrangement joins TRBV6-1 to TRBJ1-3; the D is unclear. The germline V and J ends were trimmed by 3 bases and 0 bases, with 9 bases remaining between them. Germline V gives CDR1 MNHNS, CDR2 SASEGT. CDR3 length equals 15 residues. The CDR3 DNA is TGTGCCAGCAGTGACAGGAGAGGCTCTGGAAACACCATATATTTT. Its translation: CASSDRRGSGNTIYF.

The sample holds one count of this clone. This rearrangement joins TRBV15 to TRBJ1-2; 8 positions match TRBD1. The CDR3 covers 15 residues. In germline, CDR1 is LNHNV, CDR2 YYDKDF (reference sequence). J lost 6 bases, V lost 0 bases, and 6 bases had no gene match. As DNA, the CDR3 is TGTGCCACCAGCAGAGATCTCAGGACAGGGAATGGCTACACCTTC. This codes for CATSRDLRTGNGYTF. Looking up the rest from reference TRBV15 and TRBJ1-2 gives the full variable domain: DAMVIQNPRYQVTQFGKPVTLSCSQTLNHNVMYWYQQKSSQAPKLLFHYYDKDFNNEADTPDNFQSRRPNTSFCFLDIRSPGLGDTAMYLCATSRDLRTGNGYTFGSGTRLTVV.

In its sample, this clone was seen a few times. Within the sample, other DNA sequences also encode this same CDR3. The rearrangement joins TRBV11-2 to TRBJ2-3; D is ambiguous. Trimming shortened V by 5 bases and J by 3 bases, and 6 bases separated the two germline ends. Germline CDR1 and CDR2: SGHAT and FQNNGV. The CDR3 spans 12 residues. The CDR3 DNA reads TGTGCCAGCAGCCCGTATACAGATACGCAGTATTTT. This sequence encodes CASSPYTDTQYF.

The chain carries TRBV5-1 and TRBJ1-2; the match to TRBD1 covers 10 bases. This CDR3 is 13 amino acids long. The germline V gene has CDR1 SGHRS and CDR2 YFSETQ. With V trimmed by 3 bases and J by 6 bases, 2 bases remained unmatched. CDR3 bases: TGCGCCAGCAGCTCCGGGACAGGGGATGGCTACACCTTC. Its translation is CASSSGTGDGYTF. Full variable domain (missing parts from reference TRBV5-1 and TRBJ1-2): KAGVTQTPRYLIKTRGQQVTLSCSPISGHRSVSWYQQTPGQGLQFLFEYFSETQRNKGNFPGRFSGRQFSNSRSEMNVSTLELGDSALYLCASSSGTGDGYTFGSGTRLTVV.

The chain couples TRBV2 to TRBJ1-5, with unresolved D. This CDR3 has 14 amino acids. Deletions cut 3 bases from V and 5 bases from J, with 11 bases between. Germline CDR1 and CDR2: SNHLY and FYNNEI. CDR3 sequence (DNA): TGTGCCAGCAGTGACACGGGTTACTATCAGCCCCAGCATTTT. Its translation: CASSDTGYYQPQHF.

The CDR3 coding sequence is TGTGCCAGCAGTTCCCTCGGCCTGAAATGGTGGCACGAGCAGTACTTC. This sequence encodes CASSSLGLKWWHEQYF. V usage is TRBV28 and J usage is TRBJ2-7; D unclear. Germline CDR1 is MDHEN and CDR2 is SYDVKM. The CDR3 contains 16 residues. The V end was cut by 4 bases, the J end by 5 bases, with 21 bases between.

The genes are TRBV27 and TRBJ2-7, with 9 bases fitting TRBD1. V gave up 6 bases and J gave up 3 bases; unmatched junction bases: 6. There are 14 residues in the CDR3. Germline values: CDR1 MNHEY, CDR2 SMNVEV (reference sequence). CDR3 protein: CASSHQTGGYEQYF. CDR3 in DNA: TGTGCCAGCAGCCACCAGACAGGGGGCTACGAGCAGTACTTC.

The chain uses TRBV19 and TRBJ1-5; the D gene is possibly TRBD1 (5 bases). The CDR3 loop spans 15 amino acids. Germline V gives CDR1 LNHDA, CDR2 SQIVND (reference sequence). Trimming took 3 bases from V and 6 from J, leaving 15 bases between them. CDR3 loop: CASSIIRAGGQPQHF. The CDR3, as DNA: TGTGCCAGTAGTATCATTCGGGCGGGGGGTCAGCCCCAGCATTTT. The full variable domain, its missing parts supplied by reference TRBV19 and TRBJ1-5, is DGGITQSPKYLFRKEGQNVTLSCEQNLNHDAMYWYRQDPGQGLRLIYYSQIVNDFQKGDIAEGYSVSREKKESFPLTVTSAQKNPTAFYLCASSIIRAGGQPQHFGDGTRLSIL.

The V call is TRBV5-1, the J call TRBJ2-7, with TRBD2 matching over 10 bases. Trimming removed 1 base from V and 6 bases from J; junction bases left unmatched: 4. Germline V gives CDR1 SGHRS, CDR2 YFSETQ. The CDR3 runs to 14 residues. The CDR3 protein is CASSLILAGAEQYF. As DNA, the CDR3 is TGCGCCAGCAGCTTGATCCTAGCGGGAGCCGAGCAGTACTTC.

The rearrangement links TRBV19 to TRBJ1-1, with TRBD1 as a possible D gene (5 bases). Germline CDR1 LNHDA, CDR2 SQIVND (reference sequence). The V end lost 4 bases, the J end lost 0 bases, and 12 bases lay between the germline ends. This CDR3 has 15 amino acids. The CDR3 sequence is CASSTPGRMNTEAFF. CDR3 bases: TGTGCCAGTAGTACTCCGGGACGGATGAACACTGAAGCTTTCTTT. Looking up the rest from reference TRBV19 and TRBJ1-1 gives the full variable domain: DGGITQSPKYLFRKEGQNVTLSCEQNLNHDAMYWYRQDPGQGLRLIYYSQIVNDFQKGDIAEGYSVSREKKESFPLTVTSAQKNPTAFYLCASSTPGRMNTEAFFGQGTRLTVV.

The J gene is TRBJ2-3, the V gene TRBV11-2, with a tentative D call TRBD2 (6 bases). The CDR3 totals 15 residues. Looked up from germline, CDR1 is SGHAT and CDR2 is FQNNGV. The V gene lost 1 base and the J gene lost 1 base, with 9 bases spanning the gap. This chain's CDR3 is CASSLGGGGTDTQYF. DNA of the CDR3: TGTGCCAGCAGCTTAGGGGGCGGGGGCACAGATACGCAGTATTTT.

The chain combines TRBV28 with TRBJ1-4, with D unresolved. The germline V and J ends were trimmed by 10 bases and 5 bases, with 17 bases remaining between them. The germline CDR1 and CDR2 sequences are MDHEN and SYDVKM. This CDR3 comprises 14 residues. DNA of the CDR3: TGTGCCAACCTCCCCTCCTATTCCAATGAAAAACTGTTTTTT. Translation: CANLPSYSNEKLFF.

The CDR3 is CASSAPSLSRDTEAFF. The CDR3 nucleotides are TGTGCCAGCAGCGCCCCCTCCCTCTCAAGGGACACTGAAGCTTTCTTT. This chain joins TRBV28 and TRBJ1-1; D ambiguous. V was cut by 6 bases and J by 3 bases, with 20 bases left in between. CDR3 length: 16 amino acids. The germline V gene has CDR1 MDHEN and CDR2 SYDVKM.

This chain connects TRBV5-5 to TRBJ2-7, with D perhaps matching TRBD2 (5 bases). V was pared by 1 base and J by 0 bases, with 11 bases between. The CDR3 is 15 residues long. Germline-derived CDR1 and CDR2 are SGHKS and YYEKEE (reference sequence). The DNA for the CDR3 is TGTGCCAGCAGCTTGTCCAGCGGACCCTCCTACGAGCAGTACTTC. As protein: CASSLSSGPSYEQYF.

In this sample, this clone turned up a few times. The CDR3 sequence: CASSSRDSYNEQFF. In nucleotides, the CDR3 is TGTGCCAGCAGCTCCCGGGACTCTTACAATGAGCAGTTCTTC. The V gene is TRBV7-9, the J gene TRBJ2-1; D might be TRBD2 (6 bases). Germline V gives CDR1 SEHNR, CDR2 FQNEAQ (reference sequence). The CDR3 spans 14 residues. V was pared by 4 bases and J by 4 bases, with 11 bases between.

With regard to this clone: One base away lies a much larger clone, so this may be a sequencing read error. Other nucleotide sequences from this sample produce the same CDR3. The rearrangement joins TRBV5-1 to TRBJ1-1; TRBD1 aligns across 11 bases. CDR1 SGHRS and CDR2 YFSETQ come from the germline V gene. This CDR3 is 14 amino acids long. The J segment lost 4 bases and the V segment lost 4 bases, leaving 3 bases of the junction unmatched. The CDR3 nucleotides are TGCGCCAGCAGCACCGGGACAGGGGGCACTGAAGCTTTCTTT. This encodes CASSTGTGGTEAFF.